This record looks at one T cell receptor beta chain sequence and its context. Profiling relied on immunoSEQ multiplex PCR, and the TCRdb table lists in-frame clones only, not all of them. The sample records approximately 160,000 clones, about 91% being singletons. The data derive from a study of T cell responses to AZD1222 COVID-19 vaccine. The V gene's germline CDR1 is LGHNA and CDR2 YNFKEQ. This CDR3 has 13 residues. Trimming removed 0 bases at V and 12 bases at J, with 14 bases between. The input for sequencing was peripheral blood, taken on day 0 of AZD1222 vaccination. V is TRBV4-2 and J is TRBJ1-2; D remains ambiguous. This receptor was identified in an adult in good health. The CDR3 nucleotides are TGTGCCAGCAGCCAAGAGAATCGAGCTATTGACACCTTC. Translation gives CASSQENRAIDTF.